These 10 T cell receptor delta chains share one sample of origin, sequenced in a study of delta chains in infants with herpesvirus infections. Reverse transcription of PBMC RNA used primers specific for the gamma and delta chains. TCRdb re-called the RT-PCR reads through CATT. The table has 1,500 to 1,800 delta-chain clones, about 29% seen once. The starting material was peripheral blood, obtained at time point 1 of longitudinal follow-up. These receptors were obtained from a human donor who was a Ugandan infant, either HIV-exposed or HIV-unexposed (not recorded which).

This clone is large. Other DNA variants within this sample encode the same CDR3. The chain has TRDV2 and TRDJ3; 11 positions agree with TRDD3. This CDR3 comprises 19 residues. Germline CDR1 is GEAIGNYY and CDR2 is EKD. The V segment lost 1 base and the J segment 0 bases; nucleotides outside the gene matches: 4. CDR3: CACDTGGYGSSWDTRQMFF. For the CDR3, the DNA is TGTGCCTGTGACACTGGGGGATACGGGAGCTCCTGGGACACCCGACAGATGTTTTTC.

The chain links TRAV38-2/DV8 to TRDJ1; D not certain. Per germline, CDR1 TSESDYY and CDR2 QEAYKQQN. The CDR3 spans 16 residues. Trimming cost V 8 bases and J 1 base, with 21 bases left between them. The CDR3 spells CAYSPRLGRVTDKLIF. The CDR3 coding sequence is TGTGCTTACTCCCCCCGCTTGGGAAGGGTCACCGATAAACTCATCTTT.

In regard to this clone: Just one base apart from a much larger clone, this may be a read error. The chain employs TRDV1 and TRDJ1; D is unresolved. The germline gives CDR1 TSWWSYY, CDR2 QGS. There are 18 residues in the CDR3. The CDR3 reads CAFGPYLGSYLYTDKLIF. The CDR3 DNA sequence: TGTGCTTTTGGTCCATACCTAGGCTCTTACTTGTACACCGATAAACTCATCTTT.

Judged by abundance, this clone is large. This chain connects TRDV1 to TRDJ1; TRDD3 agrees at 9 bases. This CDR3 comprises 19 residues. The ends lost 1 base at V and 5 bases at J; junction bases unmatched: 17. Germline-derived CDR1 and CDR2 are TSWWSYY and QGS. CDR3 DNA sequence: TGTGCTCTTGGGGAACGTCCCTACTGGGGGAGCCCCAAGGAAGATAAACTCATCTTT. This gives the protein CALGERPYWGSPKEDKLIF.

The rearrangement uses TRDV1 and TRDJ1; TRDD2 might be the D (9 bases). Germline CDR1 and CDR2: TSWWSYY and QGS. CDR3 length equals 17 residues. Trimming removed 1 base from V and 10 bases from J, with 25 bases in between. The chain's CDR3 is CALGEPPSYGTGGLLIF. CDR3 nucleotide sequence: TGTGCTCTTGGGGAACCGCCTTCCTACGGTACTGGGGGTTTACTCATCTTT.

This clone is labeled as large (0.1 to 1%). The genes are TRDV2 and TRDJ3, with 8 positions matching TRDD3. Losses at the gene ends were 3 bases for V and 0 bases for J; bases not matched to a gene: 12. The CDR3 totals 20 residues. Germline CDR1 GEAIGNYY, CDR2 EKD. CDR3 residues: CACDPTGGSHSSWDTRQMFF. In DNA form, the CDR3 reads TGTGCCTGTGACCCTACTGGGGGTTCTCATAGCTCCTGGGACACCCGACAGATGTTTTTC.

This clone was recorded once. This likely reflects a read error, since a far larger clone is one base away. V and J are TRDV2 and TRDJ2, with TRDD3 identical over 10 bases. V trimming: 3 bases; J trimming: 5 bases; junction bases outside the gene matches: 2. Germline loops: CDR1 GEAIGNYY, CDR2 EKD. The CDR3 is 14 amino acids. Here the CDR3 reads CACDLLGDTAQLFF. The CDR3 bases are TGTGCCTGTGACCTACTGGGGGATACAGCACAACTCTTCTTT.

CDR3 residues: CALGVAAFGPTGGGELIF. The CDR3 DNA follows: TGTGCTCTTGGGGTCGCCGCCTTCGGCCCTACTGGGGGCGGTGAACTCATCTTT. The chain has TRDV1 and TRDJ1; 8 bases line up with TRDD3. Germline assignment: CDR1 TSWWSYY and CDR2 QGS. The CDR3 has 18 amino acids. Trimming took 4 bases from V and 9 from J; bases not matched to a gene: 22.

V usage is TRDV1 and J usage is TRDJ1; 12 nucleotides agree with TRDD3. V gave up 2 bases and J gave up 3 bases; unmatched junction bases: 19. CDR3 length: 21 residues. CDR1 is TSWWSYY and CDR2 is QGS in the germline V gene. CDR3 amino acids: CALGEEYAGKTGGYLADKLIF. The CDR3 DNA is TGTGCTCTTGGGGAAGAATATGCGGGCAAAACTGGGGGATACTTAGCCGATAAACTCATCTTT.

The V and J genes are TRDV1 and TRDJ1; 11 nucleotides line up with TRDD3. Germline V gene sequence: CDR1 TSWWSYY, CDR2 QGS. The V gene end was trimmed by 2 bases and the J gene end by 4 bases; junction bases not matched to a gene: 18. This CDR3 contains 20 residues. The CDR3 here is CALGEANFLNGGYGHDKLIF. The CDR3 DNA reads TGTGCTCTTGGGGAAGCTAATTTCCTAAATGGGGGATACGGACACGATAAACTCATCTTT.